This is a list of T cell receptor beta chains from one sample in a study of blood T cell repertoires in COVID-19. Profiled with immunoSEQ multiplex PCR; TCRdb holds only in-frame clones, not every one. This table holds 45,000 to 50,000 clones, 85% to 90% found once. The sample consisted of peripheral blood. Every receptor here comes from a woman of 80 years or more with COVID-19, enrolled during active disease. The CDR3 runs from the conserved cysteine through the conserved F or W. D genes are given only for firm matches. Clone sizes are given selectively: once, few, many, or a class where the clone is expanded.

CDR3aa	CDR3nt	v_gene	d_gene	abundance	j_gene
CASSVRVNTEAFF	TGTGCCAGCAGCGTCAGGGTAAACACTGAAGCTTTCTTT	TRBV7-6	.	.	TRBJ1-1
CASSTDTEAFF	TGTGCCAGTAGTACAGACACTGAAGCTTTCTTT	TRBV19	.	.	TRBJ1-1
CASSPGLAAFNEQFF	TGCGCCAGCAGCCCGGGACTAGCGGCTTTCAATGAGCAGTTCTTC	TRBV5-1	TRBD2	.	TRBJ2-1
CASRQGANYGYTF	TGTGCCAGTAGACAGGGAGCTAACTATGGCTACACCTTC	TRBV19	.	.	TRBJ1-2
CASSRTDSNTGELFF	TGTGCCAGCAGCCGGACAGACTCGAACACCGGGGAGCTGTTTTTT	TRBV6-5	.	.	TRBJ2-2
CASSDPGQGLNQPQHF	TGTGCCAGCAGTGACCCCGGACAGGGCCTCAATCAGCCCCAGCATTTT	TRBV6-1	TRBD1	once	TRBJ1-5
CASRGGNQPQHF	TGTGCCAGCAGGGGGGGTAATCAGCCCCAGCATTTT	TRBV12-3/TRBV12-4	.	.	TRBJ1-5
CASSYGGGSNQPQHF	TGTGCCAGCAGTTACGGGGGGGGGAGCAATCAGCCCCAGCATTTT	TRBV6-5	.	few	TRBJ1-5
CASSLYGGPRNQPQHF	TGTGCCAGCAGCTTGTACGGGGGACCGCGCAATCAGCCCCAGCATTTT	TRBV5-4	.	.	TRBJ1-5
CASSEPRTGHSGANVLTF	TGTGCCAGCAGCGAGCCGAGGACAGGCCACTCTGGGGCCAACGTCCTGACTTTC	TRBV5-4	TRBD1	.	TRBJ2-6
CASNYRVSNEQFF	TGTGCCAGCAACTACAGGGTTAGCAATGAGCAGTTCTTC	TRBV6-5	.	.	TRBJ2-1
CATSDPTSRGETQYF	TGTGCCACCAGTGACCCGACTAGCCGCGGAGAGACCCAGTACTTC	TRBV24-1	TRBD2	.	TRBJ2-5
CASSATGYVINEQFF	TGTGCCAGCAGCGCAACAGGGTATGTGATCAATGAGCAGTTCTTC	TRBV5-6	.	.	TRBJ2-1
CASSSPGQRNYGYTF	TGTGCCAGCAGCTCCCCGGGACAGAGAAACTATGGCTACACCTTC	TRBV7-2	TRBD1	.	TRBJ1-2
CATSYDRDTEAFF	TGTGCCACCAGCTACGACAGGGACACTGAAGCTTTCTTT	TRBV24-1	TRBD1	.	TRBJ1-1
CASSQDQQETQYF	TGTGCCAGCAGCCAAGATCAACAAGAGACCCAGTACTTC	TRBV4-2	.	.	TRBJ2-5
CASSLAGQRNTGELFF	TGCGCCAGCAGCTTGGCCGGACAGCGTAACACCGGGGAGCTGTTTTTT	TRBV5-1	.	.	TRBJ2-2
CASSRPGQGAKGYTF	TGTGCCAGCAGCCGCCCGGGACAGGGGGCGAAGGGCTACACCTTC	TRBV6-5	TRBD1	.	TRBJ1-2
CASSSQNTEGETQYF	TGTGCCAGCAGTTCTCAAAATACGGAGGGGGAGACCCAGTACTTC	TRBV6-5	.	once	TRBJ2-5
CASSLSRAGAGNTIYF	TGTGCCAGCAGCTTATCCCGGGCAGGGGCTGGAAACACCATATATTTT	TRBV11-2	.	.	TRBJ1-3
CASSPLGGVLEKLFF	TGCGCCAGCAGCCCTTTGGGGGGGGTGCTTGAAAAACTGTTTTTT	TRBV5-1	.	.	TRBJ1-4
CASSRDRGAGETQYF	TGTGCCAGCAGCCGAGACAGGGGGGCAGGAGAGACCCAGTACTTC	TRBV4-2	TRBD1	.	TRBJ2-5
CASSPPVSKREKYEQYF	TGTGCCAGCTCACCACCAGTAAGCAAGCGGGAGAAATACGAGCAGTACTTC	TRBV18	TRBD2	.	TRBJ2-7
CASSSPRANYGYTF	TGTGCCAGCAGTAGCCCCAGGGCTAACTATGGCTACACCTTC	TRBV6-5	.	once	TRBJ1-2
CASSYRAQGGYTF	TGTGCCAGCAGTTACAGGGCTCAGGGTGGCTACACCTTC	TRBV6-5	.	.	TRBJ1-2
CASSLTGANTEAFF	TGTGCCAGCAGCCTGACAGGGGCGAACACTGAAGCTTTCTTT	TRBV6-5	TRBD1	.	TRBJ1-1
CASSLGGTGYQPQHF	TGTGCCAGCAGCTTAGGGGGGACAGGCTATCAGCCCCAGCATTTT	TRBV7-2	TRBD1	.	TRBJ1-5
CASIFGTALATNEKLFF	TGTGCCAGCATCTTCGGGACAGCCCTTGCAACTAATGAAAAACTGTTTTTT	TRBV2	TRBD1	medium-sized	TRBJ1-4
CASSNAAGHYGYTF	TGTGCCAGCAGCAACGCAGCAGGGCACTATGGCTACACCTTC	TRBV9	.	.	TRBJ1-2
CASSERAGGEGLTLEQYF	TGTGCCAGCAGTGAACGGGCAGGGGGCGAGGGGTTGACTCTCGAGCAGTACTTC	TRBV2	TRBD1	few	TRBJ2-7
CAAGRAGNSNQPQHF	TGTGCCGCCGGCAGGGCCGGTAATAGCAATCAGCCCCAGCATTTT	TRBV2	.	.	TRBJ1-5
CASTRQGQNSEAFF	TGTGCCAGCACTCGACAGGGTCAGAATAGTGAAGCTTTCTTT	TRBV3-1/TRBV3-2	TRBD1	once	TRBJ1-1
CATSSGVSYEQYF	TGTGCCACCAGTAGCGGGGTTTCCTACGAGCAGTACTTC	TRBV15	TRBD2	few	TRBJ2-7
CSVTPSSNYGYTF	TGCAGCGTCACTCCCTCCTCGAACTATGGCTACACCTTC	TRBV29-1	.	.	TRBJ1-2
CSVEDSAREGLDEQFF	TGCAGCGTTGAAGATTCGGCGCGGGAGGGTCTAGATGAGCAGTTCTTC	TRBV29-1	TRBD2	.	TRBJ2-1
CASSPTGQGRNSPLHF	TGTGCCAGCAGCCCGACCGGACAGGGGAGGAATTCACCCCTCCACTTT	TRBV28	TRBD1	.	TRBJ1-6
CSVAVRQGTYEQYF	TGCAGCGTTGCAGTGCGGCAGGGTACGTACGAGCAGTACTTC	TRBV29-1	.	few	TRBJ2-7
CASSPLEGQGSNYGYTF	TGTGCCAGCAGCCCCCTTGAAGGACAGGGATCAAACTATGGCTACACCTTC	TRBV4-2	TRBD1	.	TRBJ1-2
CASRPASGGPSTDTQYF	TGTGCCAGCAGACCTGCTAGCGGGGGCCCTAGCACAGATACGCAGTATTTT	TRBV5-6	TRBD2	.	TRBJ2-3
CASSLVSGGGEKLFF	TGTGCCAGCAGCTTAGTATCAGGGGGTGGAGAAAAACTGTTTTTT	TRBV7-9	TRBD1	.	TRBJ1-4
CASSSKAQFLVGGGYGYTF	TGTGCCAGCAGCTCAAAAGCCCAATTTCTCGTTGGGGGCGGCTATGGCTACACCTTC	TRBV11-2	.	once	TRBJ1-2
CASSLDAGHPNTEAFF	TGTGCCAGCAGCTTGGATGCCGGACACCCGAACACTGAAGCTTTCTTT	TRBV5-8	.	.	TRBJ1-1
CASSSRLYGYTF	TGTGCCAGCAGTTCCCGACTCTATGGCTACACCTTC	TRBV28	.	.	TRBJ1-2
CASSTQGTSGAFF	TGTGCCAGCAGTACACAGGGAACCTCGGGGGCTTTCTTT	TRBV3-1/TRBV3-2	.	.	TRBJ1-1
CASSYSGTGGETQYF	TGTGCCAGCAGTTACTCGGGGACAGGGGGAGAGACCCAGTACTTC	TRBV6-5	TRBD1	.	TRBJ2-5
CASRQQGALYEQYF	TGTGCCAGCAGACAACAGGGGGCACTCTACGAGCAGTACTTC	TRBV2	TRBD1	.	TRBJ2-7
CATSRAGGGYRRTDTQYF	TGTGCCACCAGCAGGGCAGGGGGCGGCTATCGGCGCACAGATACGCAGTATTTT	TRBV15	TRBD1	once	TRBJ2-3
CASSIRGRGDGYTF	TGTGCCAGTAGTATCAGGGGGCGCGGGGATGGCTACACCTTC	TRBV19	TRBD1	.	TRBJ1-2
CASSLRGGVTNEKLFF	TGTGCCAGCAGTCTTCGCGGGGGTGTCACTAATGAAAAACTGTTTTTT	TRBV7-8	.	.	TRBJ1-4
CATSRDLTGVAEAFF	TGTGCCACCAGCAGAGATTTGACAGGGGTGGCTGAAGCTTTCTTT	TRBV15	TRBD1	few	TRBJ1-1
CASSLGHRQYF	TGTGCCAGCAGCTTAGGACATCGGCAGTACTTC	TRBV7-2	.	.	TRBJ2-7
CASSLTTGGTYEQYF	TGTGCCAGCAGCTTAACCACAGGGGGCACCTACGAGCAGTACTTC	TRBV7-9	TRBD1	.	TRBJ2-7